This TCR beta chain was captured by sequencing in a study of tumor-infiltrating lymphocytes in primary liver carcinoma. Unsorted whole blood served as the source of blood RNA, and germline DNA was extracted as well. Making TCR beta cDNA involved approximately 0.5 ug total RNA and a constant-region primer. Three nested multiplex PCR rounds of slightly modified ARM-PCR generated TCR beta libraries. PCR rounds one and two used TRBV1-TRBV30 forward primers with a C-beta reverse primer for 10 cycles each. TCRdb reprocessed the multiplex PCR reads with MiXCR, giving one entry per CDR3 protein. The profile shows approximately 300,000 distinct CDR3 sequences, 55% to 65% of them singletons. The V end was cut by 0 bases, the J end by 1 base, with 18 bases between. The CDR3 loop spans 18 amino acids. Germline CDR1 MNHNS, CDR2 SASEGT.

This receptor was taken from a man aged 40-49 years with primary liver carcinoma and hepatitis B virus infection. V gene TRBV6-1 combines with J gene TRBJ1-1; D call uncertain. The sample taken for sequencing was peripheral blood. The CDR3 DNA reads as TGTGCCAGCAGTGAAGCGAAAAGAGCCCACCGACAGAACACTGAAGCTTTCTTT. This gives the protein CASSEAKRAHRQNTEAFF.